This entry concerns a single T cell receptor beta chain. TCRdb re-derived calls from the RT-PCR reads in MiXCR, one entry per CDR3 protein. The table has 98,000 or so distinct CDR3 sequences, approximately 35% seen once. The data belong to a study of patients and donors after allogeneic stem cell transplantation. The V and J ends lost 2 bases and 4 bases respectively, with 14 bases between them. The V gene's germline CDR1 is SQVTM and CDR2 ANQGSEA. The CDR3 is made up of 14 amino acids. This sequence was found in a human donor who was either an allogeneic HSCT recipient or a stem cell or donor lymphocyte infusion donor (not recorded which). It is not recorded whose cells these are; they may come from a transplant donor. Sequenced material: blood, either unsorted or a sorted T cell fraction (not recorded which). The rearrangement joins TRBV29-1 to TRBJ1-2, with D possibly being TRBD1 (6 bases). The CDR3 spells CSVERLLTGYGYTF. In nucleotides, the CDR3 is TGCAGCGTTGAAAGGCTCTTGACAGGCTATGGCTACACCTTC.